This T cell receptor (beta chain) was documented in a study of T cell repertoires in cytomegalovirus infection. Study-level results: Within the response measured ex vivo, HLA-C-restricted CMV-specific TCR beta clonotypes were dominant.

TCRdb redid the calling of the reads with MiXCR, one entry per CDR3 protein. This sample has hundreds of thousands of distinct CDR3 sequences; approximately 24% occur once, and the top ten carry roughly 8%. As concerns this clonotype: What it binds is unknown.

The sample consisted of CD8+ T cells from PBMCs. This receptor was identified in a human donor in good health (CMV status not recorded). Some clones in this sample may be carry-over from other donors' samples.

The chain's CDR3 is CASSPLSAVYNEQFF. Here the CDR3 DNA reads TGTGCCAGCAGCCCCTTGTCGGCGGTTTACAATGAGCAGTTCTTC. This chain joins TRBV14 and TRBJ2-1; D remains ambiguous. The CDR3 sequence is 15 residues long. Germline assignment: CDR1 SGHDN and CDR2 FVKESK. The germline V and J ends were trimmed by 4 bases and 4 bases, with 14 bases remaining between them.